This TCR beta chain stems from a study of OX40 agonist ivuxolimab in advanced cancers. Overall study results and limits: The antigen specificity of the peripheral T cells (those that were expanded) was not determined. CD8+ T cells averaged more expanded clones than CD4+.

V lost 5 bases and J 8 bases, leaving 12 bases between the germline ends. Per germline, CDR1 LNHDA and CDR2 SQIVND (reference sequence). There are 12 residues in the CDR3. In the case of this clone: Antigen unknown.

Clones were read by immunoSEQ multiplex PCR, and TCRdb kept only the in-frame ones, dropping some. The data show about 94,000 clones, with 92% seen just once and about 3.4% held by the top ten. This specimen was CD4+ or CD8+ T cells sorted from blood, taken in a trial of the OX40 agonist ivuxolimab. The chain couples TRBV19 to TRBJ1-1; perhaps TRBD1 as D (5 bases). This receptor was obtained from an adult with an advanced solid tumor such as melanoma, head and neck, liver or kidney cancer. The CDR3 protein is CASSRRGGEAFF. The CDR3 bases are TGTGCCAGTAGTCGGCGGGGGGGGGAAGCTTTCTTT.